The 32 T cell receptor beta chains below were found in one sample sequenced in a study of blood T cells in healthy people across ages. A second 7 to 11 cycle PCR used barcoded and J-beta primers. TCRdb re-analysed the 5' RACE reads in MiXCR, keeping a single row per CDR3 protein. The sample contains roughly 800,000 distinct CDR3 sequences, roughly 25% of which appear only once. The sample was also reused in another study, on T cells of mothers and their children.

Source material: blood. The receptors derive from a boy aged 10-17 years in good health.

DNA of the CDR3: TGTGCCAGCAGCTCAGGACAGTGGGGGGAGCAGTACTTC. This gives the protein CASSSGQWGEQYF. The chain links TRBV7-3 to TRBJ2-7; TRBD1 might be the D (6 bases). CDR3 length: 13 amino acids. CDR1 is SGHTA, CDR2 FQGTGA, per germline. V lost 4 bases and J 7 bases, leaving 14 bases between the germline ends. The full variable domain, with the rest looked up from reference TRBV7-3 and TRBJ2-7, is GAGVSQTPSNKVTEKGKYVELRCDPISGHTALYWYRQSLGQGPEFLIYFQGTGAADDSGLPNDRFFAVRPEGSVSTLKIQRTERGDSAVYLCASSSGQWGEQYFGPGTRLTVT.

The chain links TRBV6-2 or TRBV6-3 to TRBJ2-5; D may correspond to TRBD1 or TRBD2 (6 bases each). The end of the DNA aligns better with TRBJ2-7, so the J call may be wrong. Germline V gene data show CDR1 as MNHEY and CDR2 as SVGEGT. The CDR3 extends over 15 amino acids. The CDR3, as DNA: TGTGCCAGCAGTTATAGTAAGGGGGGAACCTACGAGCAGTACTTC. Protein: CASSYSKGGTYEQYF.

This clonotype was detected ten times or more. CDR3: CASSPHPQGGRETQYF. In nucleotides, the CDR3 is TGTGCCAGCAGTCCACACCCACAGGGGGGGAGAGAGACCCAGTACTTC. This chain joins TRBV6-1 and TRBJ2-5; possible D gene TRBD1, 8 bases. CDR3 length: 16 residues. Trimming removed 5 bases from V and 4 bases from J, with 20 bases in between. The germline V gene has CDR1 MNHNS and CDR2 SASEGT.

The chain uses TRBV19 and TRBJ1-5, with 12 bases identical to TRBD1. This CDR3 region has 16 residues. Germline CDR1 LNHDA, CDR2 SQIVND (reference sequence). Germline trimming cut 9 bases from V and 6 bases from J; bases unmatched to any gene: 12. CDR3 sequence: CASQTRDRGQSQPQHF. DNA for the CDR3: TGTGCCAGCCAGACACGGGACAGGGGGCAAAGTCAGCCCCAGCATTTT.

This clonotype was detected many times. The chain links TRBV4-1 to TRBJ1-1, with D uncertain. In germline, CDR1 is MGHRA, CDR2 YSYEKL. Deletions cut 1 base from V and 1 base from J, with 7 bases between. The CDR3 contains 14 residues. CDR3 in amino acids: CASSQVGENTEAFF. The CDR3 DNA follows: TGCGCCAGCAGCCAAGTAGGAGAGAACACTGAAGCTTTCTTT.

The V gene is TRBV5-1, the J gene TRBJ2-5; 13 bases line up with TRBD2. CDR1 is SGHRS and CDR2 is YFSETQ in the germline V gene. J gave up 5 bases and V 4 bases, and 5 bases lay outside the gene matches. The CDR3 totals 15 residues. This CDR3 reads CASSRGTSGVETQYF. Written as DNA, the CDR3 is TGCGCCAGCAGCAGAGGGACTAGCGGGGTGGAGACCCAGTACTTC.

This clonotype has a handful of counts. The J gene is TRBJ2-5, the V gene TRBV18; 8 positions match TRBD1. The CDR3 consists of 17 residues. Germline CDR1 KGHSH, CDR2 LQKENI. The V and J ends lost 3 bases and 11 bases, in that order; junction bases with no gene match: 20. In nucleotides, the CDR3 is TGTGCCAGCTCACCTGGGGCAGGGGGCGCAGTTTCGGGAGAGCAGTACTTC. Its protein is CASSPGAGGAVSGEQYF.

In its sample, this clonotype was seen a few times. This rearrangement joins TRBV30 to TRBJ2-1; D possibly corresponds to TRBD2 (6 bases). The DNA end is a closer match to TRBJ2-7, so the J assignment may be wrong. The CDR3 length is 13 residues. Germline-derived CDR1 and CDR2 are GTSNPN and SVGIG (reference sequence). DNA for the CDR3: TGTGCCTGGAGTGATCCGAGCGGGCACGAGCAGTACTTC. This gives the protein CAWSDPSGHEQYF.

In this sample, this clonotype turned up a few times. The V and J genes are TRBV6-5 and TRBJ2-5; 10 bases match TRBD1. With the DNA end fitting TRBJ2-7 better, the J assignment may be wrong. Germline V gives CDR1 MNHEY, CDR2 SVGAGI. The CDR3 is 14 amino acids. DNA of the CDR3: TGTGCCAGCAGTGGGACAGGGGCTCTCTACGAGCAGTACTTC. Protein: CASSGTGALYEQYF.

The table lists this clonotype with a few counts. The chain links TRBV29-1 to TRBJ1-1, with D perhaps TRBD1 (5 bases). The V gene's germline CDR1 is SQVTM and CDR2 ANQGSEA. Trimming stripped 5 bases from V and 1 base from J, with 14 bases between. This CDR3 has 14 residues. CDR3 sequence reads: CSVTSQGTNTEAFF. The CDR3 nucleotides are TGCAGCGTTACCTCGCAGGGAACGAACACTGAAGCTTTCTTT.

This chain connects TRBV15 to TRBJ1-5; 9 positions match TRBD1. Germline V gene lookup returns CDR1 LNHNV and CDR2 YYDKDF (reference sequence). J lost 6 bases, V lost 0 bases, and 3 bases had no gene match. CDR3 length: 15 amino acids. CDR3 region: CATSRDGTGTQPQHF. For the CDR3, the DNA is TGTGCCACCAGCAGAGATGGGACAGGGACTCAGCCCCAGCATTTT. Full variable domain (remainder filled in from reference TRBV15 and TRBJ1-5): DAMVIQNPRYQVTQFGKPVTLSCSQTLNHNVMYWYQQKSSQAPKLLFHYYDKDFNNEADTPDNFQSRRPNTSFCFLDIRSPGLGDTAMYLCATSRDGTGTQPQHFGDGTRLSIL.

This chain joins TRBV4-1 and TRBJ2-1; 8 bases agree with TRBD2. Germline V CDR1 and CDR2: MGHRA, YSYEKL. J was trimmed by 9 bases and V by 0 bases; bases with no gene match: 4. The CDR3 has 14 residues. DNA of the CDR3: TGCGCCAGCAGCCAAGATCGGGGGGGCACTGAGCAGTTCTTC. Encoded protein: CASSQDRGGTEQFF.

The rearrangement links TRBV5-1 to TRBJ2-3; D tentatively fits TRBD1 or TRBD2 (5 bases each). Trimming stripped 3 bases from V and 2 bases from J, with 16 bases between. Germline CDR1 is SGHRS and CDR2 is YFSETQ. The CDR3 contains 16 residues. The CDR3 here is CASSSGAAPSTDTQYF. The CDR3 DNA is TGCGCCAGCAGCTCCGGGGCAGCTCCCTCCACAGATACGCAGTATTTT.

This clonotype was seen a few times. The chain joins TRBV7-2 to TRBJ2-5; 8 bases fit TRBD2. The CDR3 sequence is 15 residues long. CDR1 is SGHTA and CDR2 is FQGNSA in the germline V gene. The trim removed 7 bases at V and 5 bases at J, leaving 12 bases unmatched. This CDR3 reads CASTPGLSGAETQYF. In DNA form, the CDR3 reads TGTGCCAGCACCCCCGGACTTAGCGGGGCTGAGACCCAGTACTTC. The full variable domain, in which reference TRBV7-2 and TRBJ2-5 provide the parts outside the CDR3, is GAGVSQSPSNKVTEKGKDVELRCDPISGHTALYWYRQSLGQGLEFLIYFQGNSAPDKSGLPSDRFSAERTGGSVSTLTIQRTQQEDSAVYLCASTPGLSGAETQYFGPGTRLLVL.

This clonotype has only a few counts. The rearrangement joins TRBV20-1 to TRBJ2-5; 8 positions match TRBD2. With the DNA end fitting TRBJ2-1 better, the J assignment may be wrong. Germline-derived CDR1 and CDR2 are DFQATT and SNEGSKA (reference sequence). The CDR3 sequence is 15 residues long. The CDR3 here is CSAGAVAGRYNEQFF. CDR3 nucleotide sequence: TGCAGTGCCGGGGCGGTAGCGGGGCGATACAATGAGCAGTTCTTC.

This clonotype has a handful of counts. The V and J genes are TRBV7-6 and TRBJ2-3; TRBD1 or TRBD2 may be the D gene (5 bases each). V was trimmed by 5 bases and J by 2 bases, leaving 11 bases between them. The CDR3 is 14 amino acids. Germline V gene lookup returns CDR1 SGHVS and CDR2 FNYEAQ. Here the CDR3 DNA reads TGTGCCAGCAGCCCGGGACCAAACACAGATACGCAGTATTTT. Its translation: CASSPGPNTDTQYF. The variable domain in full, completed from reference TRBV7-6 and TRBJ2-3, reads GAGVSQSPRYKVTKRGQDVALRCDPISGHVSLYWYRQALGQGPEFLTYFNYEAQQDKSGLPNDRFSAERPEGSISTLTIQRTEQRDSAMYRCASSPGPNTDTQYFGPGTRLTVL.

The rearrangement links TRBV12-5 to TRBJ2-5; either TRBD1 or TRBD2 may fit D (6 bases each). This CDR3 region has 18 residues. V was pared by 0 bases and J by 5 bases, with 22 bases between. CDR1 is LGHNT and CDR2 is FRNRAP in the germline V gene. CDR3 in amino acids: CASGLVRGVDLASETQYF. CDR3 nucleotide sequence: TGTGCTAGTGGTTTGGTAAGGGGGGTGGATTTAGCCTCCGAGACCCAGTACTTC.

This clonotype was picked up a small number of times. V gene TRBV2 combines with J gene TRBJ2-3, with 8 bases matching TRBD2. V lost 6 bases to trimming and J lost 1 base; unmatched junction nucleotides: 3. This CDR3 has 14 amino acids. Per the germline V gene, CDR1 is SNHLY and CDR2 is FYNNEI. In DNA form, the CDR3 reads TGTGCCAGCAGCGGGGGGGCCCGCACAGATACGCAGTATTTT. This gives the protein CASSGGARTDTQYF. The full variable domain, rest sourced from reference TRBV2 and TRBJ2-3, is EPEVTQTPSHQVTQMGQEVILRCVPISNHLYFYWYRQILGQKVEFLVSFYNNEISEKSEIFDDQFSVERPDGSNFTLKIRSTKLEDSAMYFCASSGGARTDTQYFGPGTRLTVL.

This chain's CDR3 is CAAWTRFDEQFF. The CDR3 DNA reads TGTGCCGCCTGGACGAGGTTCGATGAGCAGTTCTTC. The chain links TRBV18 to TRBJ2-7; D ambiguous. The J call may not be correct, given that the DNA end is closer to TRBJ2-1. There are 12 residues in the CDR3. The V gene's germline CDR1 is KGHSH and CDR2 LQKENI.

This chain connects TRBV20-1 to TRBJ2-1, with D perhaps being TRBD1 or TRBD2 (6 bases each). The CDR3 is 12 residues long. The V and J ends lost 7 bases and 2 bases respectively, with 9 bases between them. In germline, CDR1 is DFQATT, CDR2 SNEGSKA (reference sequence). The CDR3 spells CSVGGTYNEQFF. The DNA of the CDR3 is TGCAGTGTAGGGGGGACCTACAATGAGCAGTTCTTC.

This clonotype was observed a handful of times. The genes are TRBV14 and TRBJ2-3; 8 bases are shared with TRBD1. CDR1 is SGHDN, CDR2 FVKESK, per germline. V gave up 3 bases and J gave up 5 bases; unmatched junction bases: 7. This CDR3 is built from 15 residues. In nucleotides, the CDR3 is TGTGCCAGCAGCCACGGCGGGACAGGCCTAGATACGCAGTATTTT. Translation gives CASSHGGTGLDTQYF.

The chain joins TRBV6-6 to TRBJ2-7, with 8 bases matching TRBD1. Germline CDR1 MNHNY, CDR2 SVGAGI (reference sequence). Trimming cost V 2 bases and J 3 bases; bases outside gene matches: 3. The CDR3 has 14 residues. CDR3 region: CASSYRDRNYEQYF. The CDR3 bases are TGTGCCAGCAGTTACCGGGACAGGAACTACGAGCAGTACTTC.

The chain links TRBV27 to TRBJ2-7; 7 bases match TRBD1. J was trimmed by 8 bases and V by 3 bases; bases with no gene match: 10. The CDR3 runs to 14 residues. Germline V lookup: CDR1 MNHEY, CDR2 SMNVEV (reference sequence). CDR3 amino acids: CASSLRGPERQQYF. CDR3 DNA sequence: TGTGCCAGCAGTTTGAGGGGGCCCGAAAGGCAGCAGTACTTC.

This clonotype was detected a few times. The chain uses TRBV18 and TRBJ2-7, with D possibly TRBD1 on 6 matching bases. There are 15 residues in the CDR3. Germline lookup yields CDR1 KGHSH and CDR2 LQKENI. V was clipped by 4 bases and J by 2 bases, with 15 bases between them. The CDR3 sequence: CASSLQGNVPYEQYF. The CDR3 region has the DNA TGTGCCAGCTCACTACAGGGAAATGTTCCCTACGAGCAGTACTTC.

This clonotype was observed a few times. The rearrangement uses TRBV5-1 and TRBJ2-3, with TRBD2 identical over 7 bases. Germline V gene lookup returns CDR1 SGHRS and CDR2 YFSETQ. V gave up 5 bases and J gave up 2 bases; unmatched junction bases: 8. The CDR3 has 15 residues. The CDR3 DNA reads TGCGCCAGCAGTTACCAGCGGGGCCTCACAGATACGCAGTATTTT. This gives the protein CASSYQRGLTDTQYF.

The chain uses TRBV5-1 and TRBJ1-5, with D unclear. Germline-derived CDR1 and CDR2 are SGHRS and YFSETQ. The CDR3 is 15 amino acids. V was clipped by 2 bases and J by 4 bases, with 13 bases between them. CDR3 amino acids: CASSFEPSGNQPQHF. The CDR3 DNA reads as TGCGCCAGCAGCTTCGAACCATCGGGGAATCAGCCCCAGCATTTT.

This chain links TRBV29-1 with TRBJ1-4; D remains unclear. Trimming shortened V by 3 bases and J by 5 bases, and 13 bases separated the two germline ends. Per the germline V gene, CDR1 is SQVTM and CDR2 is ANQGSEA. The CDR3 has 14 amino acids. The CDR3 region is CSVEEGDGNEKLFF. CDR3 in DNA: TGCAGCGTTGAGGAGGGAGACGGGAATGAAAAACTGTTTTTT.

This clonotype was observed at least ten times. This chain connects TRBV5-1 to TRBJ2-5, with D possibly called TRBD1 or TRBD2 (6 bases each). The CDR3 consists of 15 residues. V was pared by 5 bases and J by 3 bases, with 17 bases between. Germline CDR1 SGHRS, CDR2 YFSETQ. CDR3 in amino acids: CASSPMWGAKETQYF. In nucleotides, the CDR3 is TGCGCCAGCAGTCCCATGTGGGGGGCTAAAGAGACCCAGTACTTC. The variable domain in full, completed from reference TRBV5-1 and TRBJ2-5, reads KAGVTQTPRYLIKTRGQQVTLSCSPISGHRSVSWYQQTPGQGLQFLFEYFSETQRNKGNFPGRFSGRQFSNSRSEMNVSTLELGDSALYLCASSPMWGAKETQYFGPGTRLLVL.

This clonotype was detected only a few times. The rearrangement joins TRBV12-3 or TRBV12-4 to TRBJ2-2; the D gene is possibly TRBD1 (6 bases). This CDR3 is 14 amino acids long. V gave up 6 bases and J gave up 4 bases, with 12 bases separating them. The CDR3 loop is CASSQGRITGELFF. CDR3 in DNA: TGTGCCAGCAGCCAGGGGCGAATCACCGGGGAGCTGTTTTTT.

The rearrangement joins TRBV20-1 to TRBJ2-7, with TRBD2 matching over 11 bases. The closer fit of TRBJ2-1 to the DNA end suggests the J call may be wrong. The CDR3 spans 16 residues. Germline assignment: CDR1 DFQATT and CDR2 SNEGSKA (reference sequence). The CDR3 bases are TGCAGTGCTAGAGATATGACTAGCGGGACCCTGGGGGGGCAGTTCTTC. Residues: CSARDMTSGTLGGQFF.

This clonotype was detected only a few times. The CDR3 loop reads CASSPLLPGGYQETQYF. In DNA, the CDR3 is TGTGCCAGCAGCCCTCTTTTACCCGGCGGATACCAAGAGACCCAGTACTTC. The chain joins TRBV7-9 to TRBJ2-5; no reliable D call. V lost 5 bases, J lost 0 bases, and 19 bases lay in between. Germline assignment: CDR1 SEHNR and CDR2 FQNEAQ (reference sequence). The CDR3 length is 17 residues.

This clonotype has just a few counts. The chain uses TRBV5-1 and TRBJ2-7, with D possibly TRBD1 on 5 matching bases. CDR3 length: 12 amino acids. Looked up from germline, CDR1 is SGHRS and CDR2 is YFSETQ. Trimming pared 5 bases from V and 3 bases from J, leaving 9 bases between. CDR3 sequence reads: CASREGDYEQYF. The CDR3, as DNA: TGCGCCAGCAGGGAAGGGGACTACGAGCAGTACTTC. Supplemented by reference TRBV5-1 and TRBJ2-7, the full variable domain reads KAGVTQTPRYLIKTRGQQVTLSCSPISGHRSVSWYQQTPGQGLQFLFEYFSETQRNKGNFPGRFSGRQFSNSRSEMNVSTLELGDSALYLCASREGDYEQYFGPGTRLTVT.